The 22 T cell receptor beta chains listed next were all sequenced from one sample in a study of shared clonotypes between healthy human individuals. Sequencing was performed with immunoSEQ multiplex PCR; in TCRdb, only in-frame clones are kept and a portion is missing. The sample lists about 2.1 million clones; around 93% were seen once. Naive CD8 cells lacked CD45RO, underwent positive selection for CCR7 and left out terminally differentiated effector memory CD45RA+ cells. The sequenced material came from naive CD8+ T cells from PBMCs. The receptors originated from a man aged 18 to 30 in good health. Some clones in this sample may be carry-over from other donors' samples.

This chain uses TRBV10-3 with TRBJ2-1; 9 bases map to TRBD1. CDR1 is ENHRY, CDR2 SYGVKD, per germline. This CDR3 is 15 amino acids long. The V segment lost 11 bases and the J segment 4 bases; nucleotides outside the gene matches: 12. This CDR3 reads CALPPGQGFYNEQFF. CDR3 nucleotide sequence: TGTGCCTTACCCCCCGGACAGGGGTTTTACAATGAGCAGTTCTTC.

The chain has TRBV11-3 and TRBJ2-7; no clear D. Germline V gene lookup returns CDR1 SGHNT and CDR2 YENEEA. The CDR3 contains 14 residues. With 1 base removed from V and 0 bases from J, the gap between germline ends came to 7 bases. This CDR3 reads CASSLGPDSYEQYF. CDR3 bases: TGTGCCAGCAGCTTAGGTCCGGACTCCTACGAGCAGTACTTC. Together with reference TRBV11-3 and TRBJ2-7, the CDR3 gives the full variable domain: EAGVVQSPRYKIIEKKQPVAFWCNPISGHNTLYWYLQNLGQGPELLIRYENEEAVDDSQLPKDRFSAERLKGVDSTLKIQPAELGDSAVYLCASSLGPDSYEQYFGPGTRLTVT.

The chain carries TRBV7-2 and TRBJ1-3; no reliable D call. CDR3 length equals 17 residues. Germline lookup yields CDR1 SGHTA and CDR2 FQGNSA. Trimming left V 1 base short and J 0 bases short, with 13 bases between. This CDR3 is CASSLVGQTSSGNTIYF. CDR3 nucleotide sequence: TGTGCCAGCAGCTTAGTAGGGCAGACCAGCTCTGGAAACACCATATATTTT.

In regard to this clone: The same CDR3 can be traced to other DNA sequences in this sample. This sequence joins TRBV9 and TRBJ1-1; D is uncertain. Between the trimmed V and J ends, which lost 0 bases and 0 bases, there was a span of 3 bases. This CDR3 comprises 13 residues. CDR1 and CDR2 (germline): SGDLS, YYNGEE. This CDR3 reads CASSVVLNTEAFF. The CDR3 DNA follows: TGTGCCAGCAGCGTAGTTTTGAACACTGAAGCTTTCTTT. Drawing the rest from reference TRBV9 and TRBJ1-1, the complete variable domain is DSGVTQTPKHLITATGQRVTLRCSPRSGDLSVYWYQQSLDQGLQFLIQYYNGEERAKGNILERFSAQQFPDLHSELNLSSLELGDSALYFCASSVVLNTEAFFGQGTRLTVV.

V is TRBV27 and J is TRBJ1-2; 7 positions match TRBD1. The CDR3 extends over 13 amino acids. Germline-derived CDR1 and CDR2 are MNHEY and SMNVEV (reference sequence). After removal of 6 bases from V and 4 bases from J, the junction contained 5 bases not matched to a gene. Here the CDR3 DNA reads TGTGCCAGCAGCCAGGGGGTTAGCTATGGCTACACCTTC. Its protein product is CASSQGVSYGYTF.

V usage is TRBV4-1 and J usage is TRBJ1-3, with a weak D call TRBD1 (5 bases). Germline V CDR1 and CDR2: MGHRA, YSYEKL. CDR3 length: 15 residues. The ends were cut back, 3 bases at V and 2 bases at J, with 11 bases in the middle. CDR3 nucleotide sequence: TGCGCCAGCAGCCAGTCGAGGGGCACTGGAAACACCATATATTTT. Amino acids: CASSQSRGTGNTIYF.

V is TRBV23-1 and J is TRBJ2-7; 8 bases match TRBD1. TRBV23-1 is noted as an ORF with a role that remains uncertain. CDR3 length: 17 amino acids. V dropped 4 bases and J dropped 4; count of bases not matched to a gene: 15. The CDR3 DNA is TGCGCCAGCAGTCGACCGCTCAAGGACAGGGAGTTTTACGAGCAGTACTTC. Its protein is CASSRPLKDREFYEQYF.

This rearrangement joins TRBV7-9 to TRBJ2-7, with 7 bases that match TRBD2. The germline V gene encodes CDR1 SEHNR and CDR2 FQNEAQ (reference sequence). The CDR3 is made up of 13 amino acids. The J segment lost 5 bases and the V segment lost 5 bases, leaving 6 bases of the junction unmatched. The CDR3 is CASSQTRGDEQYF. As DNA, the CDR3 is TGTGCCAGCAGCCAAACCCGGGGGGACGAGCAGTACTTC.

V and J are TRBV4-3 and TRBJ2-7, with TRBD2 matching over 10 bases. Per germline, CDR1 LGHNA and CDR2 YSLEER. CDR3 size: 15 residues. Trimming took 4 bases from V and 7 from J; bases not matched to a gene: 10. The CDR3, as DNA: TGCGCCAGCAGCCTACTCCTAGCGGGAGTGGGTGAGCAGTACTTC. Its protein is CASSLLLAGVGEQYF.

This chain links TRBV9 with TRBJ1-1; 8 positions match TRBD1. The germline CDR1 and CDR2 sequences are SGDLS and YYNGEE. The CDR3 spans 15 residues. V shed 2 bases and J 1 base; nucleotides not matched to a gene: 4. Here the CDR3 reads CASSVTGGWNTEAFF. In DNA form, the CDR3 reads TGTGCCAGCAGCGTTACAGGGGGATGGAACACTGAAGCTTTCTTT.

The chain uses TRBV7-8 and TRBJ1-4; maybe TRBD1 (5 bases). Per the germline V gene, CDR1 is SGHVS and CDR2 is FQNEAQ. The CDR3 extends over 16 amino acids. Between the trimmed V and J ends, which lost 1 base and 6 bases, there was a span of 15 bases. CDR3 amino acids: CASSLGVGVSYEKLFF. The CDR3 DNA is TGTGCCAGCAGCTTAGGGGTAGGGGTTTCGTATGAAAAACTGTTTTTT.

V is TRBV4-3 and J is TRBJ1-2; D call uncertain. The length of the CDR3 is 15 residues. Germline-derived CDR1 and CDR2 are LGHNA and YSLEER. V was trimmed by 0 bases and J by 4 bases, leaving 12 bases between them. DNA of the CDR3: TGCGCCAGCAGCCAAGATTATAGGGCGACCTATGGCTACACCTTC. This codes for CASSQDYRATYGYTF.

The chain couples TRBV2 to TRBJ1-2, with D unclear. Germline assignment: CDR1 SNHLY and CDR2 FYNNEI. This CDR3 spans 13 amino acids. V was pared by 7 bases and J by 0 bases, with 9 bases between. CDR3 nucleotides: TGTGCCAGCAATCCAAAAACTAACTATGGCTACACCTTC. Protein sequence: CASNPKTNYGYTF.

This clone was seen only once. The CDR3 nucleotides are TGTGCCACCAGCAGGGGGCCCGGGGTCTACGAGCAGTACTTC. This codes for CATSRGPGVYEQYF. V usage is TRBV15 and J usage is TRBJ2-7; D tentatively reads TRBD1 or TRBD2 (5 bases each). The CDR3 runs to 14 residues. Trimming shortened V by 3 bases and J by 3 bases, and 12 bases separated the two germline ends. Per the germline V gene, CDR1 is LNHNV and CDR2 is YYDKDF (reference sequence).

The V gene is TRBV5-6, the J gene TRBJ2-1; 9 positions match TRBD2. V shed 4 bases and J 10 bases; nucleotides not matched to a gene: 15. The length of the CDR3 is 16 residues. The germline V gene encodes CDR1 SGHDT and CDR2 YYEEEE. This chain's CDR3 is CASSQLEVAGVREQFF. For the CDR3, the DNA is TGTGCCAGCAGCCAACTAGAGGTAGCGGGAGTACGCGAGCAGTTCTTC.

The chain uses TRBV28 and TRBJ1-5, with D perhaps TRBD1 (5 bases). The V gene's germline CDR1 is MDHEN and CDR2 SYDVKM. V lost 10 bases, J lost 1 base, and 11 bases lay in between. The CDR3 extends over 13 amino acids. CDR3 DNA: TGTGCCACCGCCGGGGACAGCAATCAGCCCCAGCATTTT. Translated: CATAGDSNQPQHF.

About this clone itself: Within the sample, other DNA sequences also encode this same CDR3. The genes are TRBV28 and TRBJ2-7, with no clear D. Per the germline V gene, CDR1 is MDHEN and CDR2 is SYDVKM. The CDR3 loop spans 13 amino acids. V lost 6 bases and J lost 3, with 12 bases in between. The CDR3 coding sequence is TGTGCCAGCAGCCTAAGGGCTAACTACGAGCAGTACTTC. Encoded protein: CASSLRANYEQYF.

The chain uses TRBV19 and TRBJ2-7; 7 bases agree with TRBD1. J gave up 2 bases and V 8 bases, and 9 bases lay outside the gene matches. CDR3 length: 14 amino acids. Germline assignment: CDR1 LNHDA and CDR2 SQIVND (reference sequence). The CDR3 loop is CASATGSPPYEQYF. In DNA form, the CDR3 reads TGTGCCAGTGCGACAGGGTCCCCTCCCTACGAGCAGTACTTC.

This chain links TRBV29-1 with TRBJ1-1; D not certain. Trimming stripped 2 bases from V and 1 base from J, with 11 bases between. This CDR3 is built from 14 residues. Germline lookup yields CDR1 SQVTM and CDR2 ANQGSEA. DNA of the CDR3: TGCAGCGTTGAACCCTGGGAAGCGAACACTGAAGCTTTCTTT. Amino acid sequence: CSVEPWEANTEAFF.

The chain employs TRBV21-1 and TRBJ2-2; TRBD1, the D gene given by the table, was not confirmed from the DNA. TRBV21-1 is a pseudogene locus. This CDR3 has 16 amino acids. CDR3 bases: TGTGCCAGCAGCATACAAGGGACAGGAGTTGCCCGGGAGCTGTTTTTT. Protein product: CASSIQGTGVARELFF.

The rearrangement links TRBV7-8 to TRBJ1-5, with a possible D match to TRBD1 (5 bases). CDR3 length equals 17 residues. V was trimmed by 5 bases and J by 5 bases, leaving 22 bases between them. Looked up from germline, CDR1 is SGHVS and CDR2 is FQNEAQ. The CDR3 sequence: CASSLPIQGPIHQPQHF. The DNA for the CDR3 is TGTGCCAGCAGCCTTCCCATTCAGGGACCGATCCATCAGCCCCAGCATTTT.

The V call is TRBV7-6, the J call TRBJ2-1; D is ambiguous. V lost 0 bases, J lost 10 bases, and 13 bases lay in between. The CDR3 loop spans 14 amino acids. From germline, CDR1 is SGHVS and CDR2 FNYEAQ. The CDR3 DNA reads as TGTGCCAGCAGCTTAGCGCTCCCAGGTCTAGAGCAGTTCTTC. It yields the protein CASSLALPGLEQFF. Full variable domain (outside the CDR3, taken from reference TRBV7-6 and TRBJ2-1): GAGVSQSPRYKVTKRGQDVALRCDPISGHVSLYWYRQALGQGPEFLTYFNYEAQQDKSGLPNDRFSAERPEGSISTLTIQRTEQRDSAMYRCASSLALPGLEQFFGPGTRLTVL.